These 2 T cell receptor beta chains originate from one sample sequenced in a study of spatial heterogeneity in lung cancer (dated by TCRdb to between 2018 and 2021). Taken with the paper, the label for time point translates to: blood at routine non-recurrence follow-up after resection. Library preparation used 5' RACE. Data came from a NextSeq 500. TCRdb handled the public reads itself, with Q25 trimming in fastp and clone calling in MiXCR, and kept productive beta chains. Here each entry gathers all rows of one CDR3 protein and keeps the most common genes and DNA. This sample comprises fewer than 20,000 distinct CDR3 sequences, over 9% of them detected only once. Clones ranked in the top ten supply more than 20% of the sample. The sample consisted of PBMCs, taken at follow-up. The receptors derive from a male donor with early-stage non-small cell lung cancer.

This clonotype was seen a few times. As DNA, the CDR3 is TGTGCTAGTAAAGGGGACAGGAGAAACACCATATATTTT. Translation: CASKGDRRNTIYF. J is TRBJ1-3 and V is TRBV12-5; 8 bases fit TRBD1. Germline CDR1 and CDR2: LGHNT and FRNRAP. The V segment lost 8 bases and the J segment 5 bases; nucleotides outside the gene matches: 5. The CDR3 is 13 amino acids.

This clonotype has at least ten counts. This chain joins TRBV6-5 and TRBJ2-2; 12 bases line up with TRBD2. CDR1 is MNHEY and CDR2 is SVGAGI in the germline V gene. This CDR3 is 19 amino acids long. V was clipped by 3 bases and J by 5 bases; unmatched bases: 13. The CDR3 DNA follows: TGTGCCAGCAGTTATTCGATCCCCGGACTAGCGGGAACAACCGGGGAGCTGTTTTTT. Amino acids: CASSYSIPGLAGTTGELFF.